The 8 T cell receptor beta chains in this list originate from one sample, sequenced in a study of breast tumors, draining lymph nodes, adjacent tissues (dated by TCRdb to about 2016). The library was prepared using multiplex PCR. Sequencing relied on an Illumina HiSeq 2000. The public reads were quality trimmed at Q25 with fastp and then assembled into clones with MiXCR by TCRdb, keeping productive beta chains. One record per CDR3 amino acid sequence lists the most common genes and DNA. The sample table holds 66,000 or so distinct CDR3 sequences, of which around 43% were seen once. The ten largest clones add up to over 7.5% of the sample. Sequencing was carried out using breast tumor tissue. These receptors all stem from a female donor with breast cancer. Some clones in this sample may be carry-over from other donors' samples.

CDR3 amino acids: CASSLSAGVNAEAFF. The CDR3 nucleotides read TGTGCCAGCAGCCTCTCCGCGGGGGTAAACGCTGAAGCTTTCTTT. The rearrangement links TRBV3-1 to TRBJ1-1; perhaps TRBD1 as D (5 bases). Germline CDR1 is LGHDT and CDR2 is YNNKEL (reference sequence). With 4 bases removed from V and 6 bases from J, the gap between germline ends came to 18 bases. This CDR3 has 15 residues.

This clonotype was counted ten times or more. The junction shows a germline mismatch at one end, possibly a read error. V and J are TRBV9 and TRBJ2-5, with D perhaps TRBD2 (6 bases). The CDR3 is 14 residues long. Germline V gives CDR1 SGDLS, CDR2 YYNGEE. CDR3 DNA sequence: TGTGCCAGCAGCGTATCAGGGACTGCAGAGACCCAGTCCTTC. It codes for CASSVSGTAETQSF.

This chain uses TRBV20-1 with TRBJ1-3; D gene ambiguous. Trimming left V 3 bases short and J 7 bases short, with 7 bases between. This CDR3 is built from 11 residues. Germline CDR1 is DFQATT and CDR2 is SNEGSKA (reference sequence). This CDR3 is CSASSGNTIYF. The CDR3, as DNA: TGCAGTGCTAGTAGCGGGAACACCATATATTTT.

At least ten counts were recorded for this clonotype. The V call is TRBV5-6, the J call TRBJ2-2; a possible D gene is TRBD1 (6 bases). The V and J ends lost 4 bases and 4 bases respectively, with 17 bases between them. CDR3 length: 16 amino acids. From germline, CDR1 is SGHDT and CDR2 YYEEEE. Written as DNA, the CDR3 is TGTGCCAGCAGCCCGAGGGGACATTCGCCCACCGGGGAGCTGTTTTTT. It specifies CASSPRGHSPTGELFF.

This clonotype was seen many times. The chain uses TRBV5-8 and TRBJ2-3; possible D gene TRBD2, 7 bases. V was shortened by 4 bases and J by 1 base, with 13 bases between the two germline ends. Germline V lookup: CDR1 SGHTS, CDR2 YDEGEE. This CDR3 region has 15 residues. This chain's CDR3 is CASSVVGGGTDTQYF. The CDR3 DNA follows: TGTGCCAGCAGCGTTGTAGGGGGGGGCACAGATACGCAGTATTTT.

This clonotype was seen more than once but under ten times. It is unclear where the CDR3 begins or ends on the DNA, so no DNA is shown, and the CDR3 is as TCRdb lists it. The genes are TRBV7-9 and TRBJ2-7; the table calls TRBD2, which could not be checked here. Including both end residues, the CDR3 is 18 amino acids long. Germline CDR1 reads SEHNR; CDR2 reads FQNEAQ (reference sequence). The CDR3 here is CASSFYICSARGRDEQYF.

The CDR3 is CAWRGGSNQPQHF. CDR3 sequence (DNA): TGTGCCTGGCGTGGGGGGAGCAATCAGCCCCAGCATTTT. This chain uses TRBV30 with TRBJ1-5; D may be TRBD1 (5 bases). Germline lookup yields CDR1 GTSNPN and CDR2 SVGIG (reference sequence). Trimming removed 5 bases at V and 1 base at J, with 9 bases between. The CDR3 spans 13 residues.

This clonotype showed up many times. Since a much larger clone is just one base distant, this may be a read error. The chain combines TRBV13 with TRBJ2-5; D might be TRBD1 or TRBD2, each matching 5 bases. V was shortened by 4 bases and J by 10 bases, with 16 bases between the two germline ends. CDR3 size: 13 residues. Per germline, CDR1 PRHDT and CDR2 FYEKMQ (reference sequence). CDR3 DNA: TGTGCCAGCAGCTCCCACTGGGACGGAGACCAGTACTTC. It translates to CASSSHWDGDQYF.